Below, 31 T cell receptor beta chains from the same sample are listed, as sequenced in a study of CD8+CD57+ T cells in acquired aplastic anemia (dated by TCRdb to 2016 to 2019). Patients chosen for sequencing had shown expansion of CD8+CD57+ cells by flow cytometry. Sequencing used an Illumina HiSeq 2000. Profiling of TCR beta VDJ combinations and CDR3 sequences used genomic DNA as the template. TCRdb reran the public reads through fastp at Q25 and MiXCR, keeping productive beta chains. Rows with one shared CDR3 protein collapse into an entry with the most common genes and DNA. Across this sample there are about 180,000 distinct CDR3 sequences, with roughly 48% seen only once. Of the sample, around 1.1% falls within the top ten clones. Sample: sorted CD4+, CD8+, or CD8+CD57+ T cells (not recorded which) from PBMCs. Receptors were obtained from a human donor with aplastic anemia.

The chain combines TRBV29-1 with TRBJ2-7; D remains ambiguous. There are 11 residues in the CDR3. Trimming shortened V by 7 bases and J by 6 bases, and 13 bases separated the two germline ends. The germline CDR1 and CDR2 sequences are SQVTM and ANQGSEA. The DNA of the CDR3 is TGCAGCGCCTGGGTCGTCGGCGAGCAGTACTTC. Its protein product is CSAWVVGEQYF.

J is TRBJ2-6 and V is TRBV19, with D tentatively TRBD1 (6 bases). V shed 3 bases and J shed 12 bases, with 15 bases lying between them. The germline V gene encodes CDR1 LNHDA and CDR2 SQIVND (reference sequence). This CDR3 comprises 14 residues. CDR3 nucleotides: TGTGCCAGTAGTATGAGAGGGGGTCTTATCGTCCTGACTTTC. Translated, it gives CASSMRGGLIVLTF.

The rearrangement links TRBV7-9 to TRBJ1-1; D ambiguous. From germline, CDR1 is SEHNR and CDR2 FQNEAQ (reference sequence). Trimming removed 1 base from V and 11 bases from J, with 11 bases in between. This CDR3 has 12 amino acids. The CDR3 region is CASSLVGGGAFF. The CDR3 DNA reads as TGTGCCAGCAGCTTAGTAGGCGGTGGCGCTTTCTTT.

The chain is built from TRBV11-1 and TRBJ2-2, with D perhaps TRBD2 (6 bases). This CDR3 has 16 amino acids. Germline CDR1 reads SGHAT; CDR2 reads FQDESV (reference sequence). V was shortened by 5 bases and J by 6 bases, with 19 bases between the two germline ends. As DNA, the CDR3 is TGTGCCAGCAGCCCACGTTGGGGGGACGACGCCGGGGAGCTGTTTTTT. Residues: CASSPRWGDDAGELFF.

This clonotype appeared a single time. The genes are TRBV7-2 and TRBJ2-2; D may be TRBD2 (5 bases). Germline loops: CDR1 SGHTA, CDR2 FQGNSA. This CDR3 has 13 residues. V was shortened by 2 bases and J by 8 bases, with 9 bases between the two germline ends. The CDR3, as DNA: TGTGCCAGCAGCTTACCCCTAGCAGGGGAGCTGTTTTTT. Its translation is CASSLPLAGELFF. Filled out from reference TRBV7-2 and TRBJ2-2, the complete variable domain reads GAGVSQSPSNKVTEKGKDVELRCDPISGHTALYWYRQSLGQGLEFLIYFQGNSAPDKSGLPSDRFSAERTGGSVSTLTIQRTQQEDSAVYLCASSLPLAGELFFGEGSRLTVL.

About this clonotype: At one end, the junction sequence differs from germline, possibly due to a read error. This rearrangement joins TRBV12-3 or TRBV12-4 to TRBJ1-2; 7 bases align to TRBD1. This CDR3 comprises 14 residues. CDR3 nucleotides: TGTGCCAGCAGTTTACGACAGGGAAGATATGGCCACACCTTC. Amino acids: CASSLRQGRYGHTF.

This clonotype appeared a few times. The rearrangement joins TRBV7-6 to TRBJ2-3, with TRBD2 matching over 9 bases. The length of the CDR3 is 14 residues. V lost 6 bases, J lost 4 bases, and 5 bases stayed unmatched. Germline V gene lookup returns CDR1 SGHVS and CDR2 FNYEAQ. CDR3 sequence: CASRAGGGSDTQYF. The CDR3 region has the DNA TGTGCCAGCAGAGCGGGGGGCGGGTCAGATACGCAGTATTTT.

This clonotype was recorded many times. The chain recombines TRBV7-8 with TRBJ2-5, with 8 bases matching TRBD2. Germline V gene data show CDR1 as SGHVS and CDR2 as FQNEAQ. Trimming cost V 4 bases and J 8 bases; bases outside gene matches: 18. The CDR3 contains 17 residues. The CDR3 coding sequence is TGTGCCAGCAGCTCGCGACCAGGGCGGGGGGTTTTGGTCACCCAGTACTTC. Residues: CASSSRPGRGVLVTQYF.

In this sample, this clonotype turned up many times. This sequence may be a read error, since a much larger clone differs from it by one base. This chain connects TRBV2 to TRBJ1-1; the D gene is possibly TRBD1 (6 bases). With 8 bases removed from V and 3 bases from J, the gap between germline ends came to 7 bases. The CDR3 has 11 residues. Germline CDR1 and CDR2: SNHLY and FYNNEI. CDR3 sequence: CASPGDTEAFF. The CDR3 DNA reads TGTGCCAGCCCAGGGGACACTGAAGCTTTCTTT.

This clonotype was recorded many times. This chain connects TRBV9 to TRBJ1-3, with a tentative D call TRBD1 (6 bases). The CDR3 runs to 16 residues. Deletions cut 0 bases from V and 2 bases from J, with 12 bases between. Germline V gene lookup returns CDR1 SGDLS and CDR2 YYNGEE. CDR3 protein: CASSVEAQGAGNTIYF. The CDR3 DNA follows: TGTGCCAGCAGCGTAGAAGCACAGGGTGCTGGAAACACCATATATTTT.

Concerning this clonotype itself: A much larger clone sits a single nucleotide away, making a read error possible. The chain carries TRBV11-1 and TRBJ2-2, with 9 bases matching TRBD1. With V trimmed by 8 bases and J by 3 bases, 13 bases remained unmatched. The germline V gene has CDR1 SGHAT and CDR2 FQDESV (reference sequence). The CDR3 contains 17 residues. CDR3 nucleotide sequence: TGTGCCAGCGGCCAGGGTCAGGACAGGGGACACACCGGGGAGCTGTTTTTT. Its protein is CASGQGQDRGHTGELFF.

This clonotype was detected ten times or more. The V gene is TRBV6-5, the J gene TRBJ1-1; D perhaps matches TRBD1 (5 bases). The CDR3 spans 14 residues. The germline V gene has CDR1 MNHEY and CDR2 SVGAGI. With 0 bases removed from V and 3 bases from J, the gap between germline ends came to 8 bases. The CDR3: CASSYSMGDTEAFF. CDR3 coding DNA: TGTGCCAGCAGTTACTCAATGGGGGACACTGAAGCTTTCTTT.

The rearrangement uses TRBV10-3 and TRBJ2-7; D possibly corresponds to TRBD1 (5 bases). The CDR3 has 13 residues. Germline V gene lookup returns CDR1 ENHRY and CDR2 SYGVKD. V lost 4 bases, J lost 3 bases, and 10 bases lay in between. This chain's CDR3 is CAISVTDIYEQYF. In DNA, the CDR3 is TGTGCCATCAGTGTGACGGACATCTACGAGCAGTACTTC.

The chain has TRBV5-6 and TRBJ2-1, with D tentatively TRBD2 (6 bases). This CDR3 has 15 residues. Trimming stripped 7 bases from V and 1 base from J, with 15 bases between. Germline V gene sequence: CDR1 SGHDT, CDR2 YYEEEE. The CDR3 here is CASHGVAGSYNEQFF. The CDR3 nucleotides are TGTGCCAGCCATGGAGTGGCGGGGTCCTACAATGAGCAGTTCTTC.

The V call is TRBV19, the J call TRBJ2-2; D perhaps matches TRBD2 (5 bases). The ends were cut back, 8 bases at V and 1 base at J, with 11 bases in the middle. This CDR3 has 14 residues. Germline-derived CDR1 and CDR2 are LNHDA and SQIVND (reference sequence). CDR3 sequence reads: CASREGGNTGELFF. Here the CDR3 DNA reads TGTGCCAGTCGCGAGGGCGGGAACACCGGGGAGCTGTTTTTT.

This clonotype was detected many times. The V and J genes are TRBV20-1 and TRBJ2-5; D is ambiguous. Trimming removed 0 bases at V and 5 bases at J, with 10 bases between. Per germline, CDR1 DFQATT and CDR2 SNEGSKA (reference sequence). This CDR3 region has 13 residues. CDR3 bases: TGCAGTGCTAGAGACCCCAGAGCGGAGACCCAGTACTTC. It codes for CSARDPRAETQYF.

The chain is built from TRBV2 and TRBJ1-6; 8 nucleotides match TRBD1. Germline CDR1 is SNHLY and CDR2 is FYNNEI. This CDR3 spans 14 amino acids. With 6 bases clipped from V and 12 bases from J, the junction kept 10 bases outside the gene matches. This chain's CDR3 is CASRVGQARRPLHF. As DNA, the CDR3 is TGTGCCAGCAGAGTGGGACAGGCGCGAAGACCCCTCCACTTT.

This clonotype was found a few times. This chain joins TRBV4-1 and TRBJ2-3, with 7 bases aligning to TRBD1. Trimming at V came to 0 bases and at J to 0 bases, leaving 18 bases not matched to a gene. The germline CDR1 and CDR2 sequences are MGHRA and YSYEKL. The CDR3 is 21 residues long. DNA for the CDR3: TGCGCCAGCAGCCAAGAACGCCTTTGGACCAGGGGGAAGGATAGCACAGATACGCAGTATTTT. Translation: CASSQERLWTRGKDSTDTQYF.

This rearrangement joins TRBV20-1 to TRBJ2-7; D is unresolved. The V gene lost 3 bases and the J gene lost 2 bases, with 8 bases spanning the gap. Germline CDR1 is DFQATT and CDR2 is SNEGSKA (reference sequence). CDR3 size: 12 residues. This CDR3 is CSARTNPYEQYV. The CDR3 DNA is TGCAGTGCTAGGACAAATCCCTACGAGCAGTACGTC.

Concerning this clonotype itself: This may arise from a read error, as a much more abundant clone is one base away. The chain uses TRBV11-2 and TRBJ1-5; possibly TRBD1 for D (5 bases). The CDR3 has 15 amino acids. Germline lookup yields CDR1 SGHAT and CDR2 FQNNGV. The CDR3 spells CASSSGAQSNRPQHF. The CDR3 DNA follows: TGTGCCAGCAGCTCTGGGGCTCAGAGCAATCGGCCCCAGCATTTT.

This clonotype was found many times. This sequence joins TRBV5-6 and TRBJ1-2; no definite D call. V was clipped by 3 bases and J by 8 bases, with 11 bases between them. In germline, CDR1 is SGHDT, CDR2 YYEEEE. CDR3 size: 12 residues. The CDR3 sequence: CASSWPRGGYTF. The CDR3 nucleotides read TGTGCCAGCAGCTGGCCAAGAGGCGGCTACACCTTC.

The V call is TRBV20-1, the J call TRBJ2-3, with TRBD2 matching 8 bases. V shed 4 bases, J shed 2 bases, and the junction held 5 bases outside the gene matches. CDR3 size: 14 residues. Per germline, CDR1 DFQATT and CDR2 SNEGSKA (reference sequence). CDR3 sequence reads: CSAISGSVTDTQYF. CDR3 nucleotide sequence: TGCAGTGCTATAAGCGGGAGTGTCACAGATACGCAGTATTTT.

V is TRBV19 and J is TRBJ2-7; TRBD1 might be the D (6 bases). Germline CDR1 and CDR2: LNHDA and SQIVND (reference sequence). The CDR3 consists of 14 residues. The V end was cut by 5 bases, the J end by 1 base, with 12 bases between. This CDR3 reads CASSPQGLSYEQYF. For the CDR3, the DNA is TGTGCCAGTAGTCCGCAGGGGCTGTCCTACGAGCAGTACTTC. The entire variable domain, with the rest obtained from reference TRBV19 and TRBJ2-7, is as follows: DGGITQSPKYLFRKEGQNVTLSCEQNLNHDAMYWYRQDPGQGLRLIYYSQIVNDFQKGDIAEGYSVSREKKESFPLTVTSAQKNPTAFYLCASSPQGLSYEQYFGPGTRLTVT.

This clonotype was seen repeatedly, ten times or more. The chain recombines TRBV28 with TRBJ1-2; no clear D. The V end was cut by 5 bases, the J end by 4 bases, with 14 bases between. There are 14 residues in the CDR3. Per the germline V gene, CDR1 is MDHEN and CDR2 is SYDVKM. The CDR3 DNA sequence: TGTGCCAGCAGTCCGCAGAGTCACATCTATGGCTACACCTTC. This translates into CASSPQSHIYGYTF.

The J gene is TRBJ2-7, the V gene TRBV5-1; 7 bases agree with TRBD1. The CDR3 is 14 residues long. Germline values: CDR1 SGHRS, CDR2 YFSETQ. The V segment lost 4 bases and the J segment 6 bases; nucleotides outside the gene matches: 10. The CDR3: CASSRRQGESEQYF. CDR3 in DNA: TGCGCCAGCAGCAGACGACAGGGAGAGAGCGAGCAGTACTTC.

The V gene is TRBV5-8, the J gene TRBJ2-7; D is uncertain. The CDR3 loop spans 14 amino acids. Trimming shortened V by 1 base and J by 5 bases, and 13 bases separated the two germline ends. Germline V gives CDR1 SGHTS, CDR2 YDEGEE. As DNA, the CDR3 is TGTGCCAGCAGCTTGAGGAAGGCCATAGACGAGCAGTACTTC. This sequence encodes CASSLRKAIDEQYF.

To note about this clonotype: This may be a read error, as it is one base from a much larger clone. The conserved closing phenylalanine or tryptophan is absent in this CDR3, likely reflecting a read error. The DNA for the CDR3 is TGTGCCAGCAGCCCAGAGGGGGGGCTAGCAACTAATGAAAAACTGTTTTTA. As protein: CASSPEGGLATNEKLFL. This chain links TRBV7-8 with TRBJ1-4; possible D gene TRBD1, 6 bases. CDR1 and CDR2 (germline): SGHVS, FQNEAQ. Trimming pared 5 bases from V and 0 bases from J, leaving 16 bases between. This CDR3 contains 17 residues.

This clonotype has more than one count but fewer than ten. This chain connects TRBV4-2 to TRBJ2-3; 8 nucleotides agree with TRBD2. The length of the CDR3 is 20 residues. Germline CDR1 and CDR2: LGHNA and YNFKEQ. V trimming: 4 bases; J trimming: 0 bases; junction bases outside the gene matches: 18. The CDR3 loop is CASSLSLNGGAQDSTDTQYF. CDR3 in DNA: TGTGCCAGCAGCCTCAGTCTTAACGGGGGGGCCCAAGATAGCACAGATACGCAGTATTTT.

The J gene is TRBJ2-7, the V gene TRBV19, with 10 bases identical to TRBD1. This CDR3 region has 15 residues. The germline V gene encodes CDR1 LNHDA and CDR2 SQIVND (reference sequence). J lost 5 bases, V lost 3 bases, and 7 bases had no gene match. CDR3 loop: CASSIGSTGGHEQYF. The CDR3 DNA follows: TGTGCCAGTAGTATCGGCTCGACAGGGGGCCACGAGCAGTACTTC.

The V and J genes are TRBV15 and TRBJ2-3; no clear D gene. Per germline, CDR1 LNHNV and CDR2 YYDKDF (reference sequence). The V end was cut by 1 base, the J end by 12 bases, with 11 bases between. The CDR3 runs to 12 residues. CDR3 nucleotides: TGTGCCACCAGCAGAGGAGGCCGGCTCCAGTATTTT. Translating it yields CATSRGGRLQYF.

This clonotype was observed at least ten times. V usage is TRBV12-3 or TRBV12-4 and J usage is TRBJ2-1, with 12 bases identical to TRBD2. The CDR3 covers 14 residues. J lost 10 bases, V lost 4 bases, and 5 bases had no gene match. CDR3 coding DNA: TGTGCCAGCAGTTCTAGCGGGGGGGCCCGGGAGCAGTTCTTC. Its protein product is CASSSSGGAREQFF.